The source of this T cell receptor beta chain is a study of CD8 T cells in ankylosing spondylitis. Study conclusions and caveats: Some of these motif variants have turned up before, in reports on reactive arthritis synovial fluid and blood. The clones that were linked to disease were reported to be significantly enriched in matched synovial fluid samples from ankylosing spondylitis patients. Relatively rare in peripheral blood, disease-linked clones were also CD8+. Ankylosing spondylitis blood appeared to be characterized by a TCR beta motif of about eight highly homologous variants.

The V segment lost 6 bases and the J segment 2 bases; nucleotides outside the gene matches: 8. The length of the CDR3 is 16 residues. Germline V gene data show CDR1 as KGHSH and CDR2 as LQKENI. TCRdb re-derived calls from the 5' RACE reads in MiXCR, one entry per CDR3 protein. The data show around 770,000 distinct CDR3 sequences, around a fifth seen once. This clonotype has at least ten counts. Its antigen is not known. The rearrangement links TRBV18 to TRBJ2-1, with 9 bases that match TRBD1. This TCR was sampled from a male donor with ankylosing spondylitis. The sequencing input was blood, either unsorted or a sorted T cell fraction (not recorded which). Written as DNA, the CDR3 is TGTGCCAGCTCGTCTGGACAGGGGCTAACCTACAATGAGCAGTTCTTC. Translating it yields CASSSGQGLTYNEQFF.